Listed below are T cell receptor beta chains from one sample, sequenced in a study of blood T cell repertoires in COVID-19. Some clones are missing from TCRdb's copy, which holds only in-frame ones; the method was immunoSEQ multiplex PCR. The profile shows around 260,000 clones, approximately 93% of them singletons. Material: peripheral blood. The receptors shown here come from a woman in her 30s with COVID-19, enrolled during active disease. Both conserved end residues are part of each CDR3. The D gene is left open where the match is weak.

v_gene: TRBV7-2; j_gene: TRBJ1-1; d_gene: -; CDR3aa: CASTDPGETTEAFF
v_gene: TRBV11-2; j_gene: TRBJ2-7; d_gene: -; CDR3aa: CASSENSGGAYEQYF
v_gene: TRBV27; j_gene: TRBJ2-5; d_gene: TRBD1; CDR3aa: CASRATGGGWETQYF
v_gene: TRBV30; j_gene: TRBJ2-5; d_gene: -; CDR3aa: CAWSGGLQETQYF
v_gene: TRBV19; j_gene: TRBJ1-1; d_gene: TRBD1; CDR3aa: CASSIGAGGRNTEAFF
v_gene: TRBV4-2; j_gene: TRBJ1-1; d_gene: -; CDR3aa: CASSQTGFTEAFF
v_gene: TRBV19; j_gene: TRBJ2-5; d_gene: TRBD2; CDR3aa: CASSGFAGGGETQYF
v_gene: TRBV7-8; j_gene: TRBJ1-5; d_gene: -; CDR3aa: CASSSRTTRQLAYSNQPQHF
v_gene: TRBV27; j_gene: TRBJ1-4; d_gene: -; CDR3aa: CASSPDPGGEKLFF
v_gene: TRBV18; j_gene: TRBJ1-5; d_gene: TRBD1; CDR3aa: CASSPGTGGSAQHF
v_gene: TRBV7-3; j_gene: TRBJ2-1; d_gene: TRBD2; CDR3aa: CASSLTAGGPSSEQFF
v_gene: TRBV10-3; j_gene: TRBJ1-2; d_gene: -; CDR3aa: CAISTDSYGYTF
v_gene: TRBV7-2; j_gene: TRBJ2-2; d_gene: TRBD2; CDR3aa: CASSLEWQGLAGGSGELFF
v_gene: TRBV27; j_gene: TRBJ1-5; d_gene: -; CDR3aa: CASRTRSGNQPQHF
v_gene: TRBV19; j_gene: TRBJ2-1; d_gene: TRBD2; CDR3aa: CASSIERTSGIGEQFF
v_gene: TRBV2; j_gene: TRBJ2-7; d_gene: -; CDR3aa: CASTGSYEQYF
v_gene: TRBV2; j_gene: TRBJ2-3; d_gene: TRBD2; CDR3aa: CASSKGTSGSWSDTQYF
v_gene: TRBV11-2; j_gene: TRBJ2-1; d_gene: TRBD2; CDR3aa: CASSLSGGSSNEQFF
v_gene: TRBV18; j_gene: TRBJ1-4; d_gene: -; CDR3aa: CASSPRENEKLFF
v_gene: TRBV6-1; j_gene: TRBJ1-3; d_gene: TRBD1; CDR3aa: CASSERGQGNTIYF
v_gene: TRBV19; j_gene: TRBJ1-5; d_gene: -; CDR3aa: CASSDRPLNQPQHF
v_gene: TRBV9; j_gene: TRBJ2-5; d_gene: TRBD2; CDR3aa: CASSVGTSGKETQYF
v_gene: TRBV10-2; j_gene: TRBJ2-1; d_gene: TRBD2; CDR3aa: CASTRYAGAKNEQFF
v_gene: TRBV5-1; j_gene: TRBJ2-2; d_gene: TRBD2; CDR3aa: CASSFRLASNTGELFF
v_gene: TRBV9; j_gene: TRBJ2-3; d_gene: -; CDR3aa: CASSVEFSVSTDTQYF
v_gene: TRBV11-3; j_gene: TRBJ1-1; d_gene: -; CDR3aa: CASSPSGLKTEAFF
v_gene: TRBV7-3; j_gene: TRBJ2-3; d_gene: TRBD2; CDR3aa: CASSLTSGLVAAQYF
v_gene: TRBV5-4; j_gene: TRBJ2-1; d_gene: -; CDR3aa: CASSPLTRGSYNEQFF
v_gene: TRBV14; j_gene: TRBJ2-5; d_gene: TRBD2; CDR3aa: CASSQRLAGFQETQYF
v_gene: TRBV6-5; j_gene: TRBJ1-1; d_gene: TRBD1; CDR3aa: CASRETGGADTEAFF
v_gene: TRBV5-1; j_gene: TRBJ2-3; d_gene: TRBD1; CDR3aa: CASRTGTGNTDTQYF
v_gene: TRBV2; j_gene: TRBJ1-1; d_gene: -; CDR3aa: CASSLQGSGEAFF
v_gene: TRBV5-4; j_gene: TRBJ1-1; d_gene: TRBD1; CDR3aa: CASSWGQGGNTEAFF
v_gene: TRBV7-9; j_gene: TRBJ1-2; d_gene: TRBD1; CDR3aa: CASSSRDRVGGNYGYTF
v_gene: TRBV20-1; j_gene: TRBJ1-1; d_gene: -; CDR3aa: CSASQRDRSEAFF